The present entry profiles one T cell receptor (beta chain) with its context. Its antigen remains unidentified. This specimen belongs to a study of PD-1 blockade in classical Hodgkin lymphoma. Study-level findings and limits: Exclusion applied to patients who initiated nivolumab less than 1 year following ASCT.

Every patient had relapsed following autologous stem cell transplantation, and cohorts differed in brentuximab vedotin exposure. The table came from immunoSEQ multiplex PCR; TCRdb's copy has only in-frame clones and leaves some out. This sample has 43,000 or so clones, with more than 70% found just once. The germline CDR1 and CDR2 sequences are LNHDA and SQIVND (reference sequence). V was pared by 3 bases and J by 7 bases, with 15 bases between. This CDR3 is built from 14 residues. The sequencing here drew on peripheral blood mononuclear cells (PBMCs), taken at baseline. This TCR was sampled from a human donor with classical Hodgkin lymphoma. The chain joins TRBV19 to TRBJ1-2; no firm D call. The CDR3 coding sequence is TGTGCCAGTAGTATTAGGCCGCTTGATCGTGGCTACACCTTC. Amino acid sequence: CASSIRPLDRGYTF.